The sequence of this T cell receptor (beta chain) was determined in a study of cytomegalovirus exposure and HLA in healthy donors. General study points: Most TCR beta V segments were productive about 90% or about 30% of the time in an earlier analysis. Most likely, a cluster of highly shared sequence variants arose as a sequencing artifact.

The CDR3 length is 14 residues. Germline CDR1 is MNHNY and CDR2 is SVGAGI (reference sequence). The trim removed 6 bases at V and 1 base at J, leaving 3 bases unmatched. As for the donors, each was a healthy bone marrow donor. A multiplex PCR was run with 60 Vbeta primers and 13 Jbeta primers. Libraries were prepared by immunoSEQ multiplex PCR; TCRdb keeps only in-frame clonotypes and omits some of them. Among 90,000 to 120,000 clones, around 73% were seen once, and the ten largest hold about 8%. In its sample, this clone was seen many times. Antigen: not known. The source is a man aged 25 to 40 in good health and CMV-seronegative. This chain uses TRBV6-6 with TRBJ2-3; 8 bases are shared with TRBD1. Sequenced sample: PBMCs. As DNA, the CDR3 is TGTGCCAGCAGAGGGGGACAGGGCACAGATACGCAGTATTTT. This encodes CASRGGQGTDTQYF.